The 27 T cell receptor beta chains listed next were all sequenced from one sample in a study of cytotoxic CD8 clonotypes in ibrutinib-treated CLL. Method: immunoSEQ multiplex PCR; TCRdb's copy keeps in-frame clones and lacks some. The sample holds 200,000 or so clones, about three quarters seen once. Sequenced material: PBMCs, taken after 12 months of ibrutinib treatment. The receptors shown here come from a human donor with chronic lymphocytic leukemia.

This chain uses TRBV11-2 with TRBJ2-7; no clear D gene. Trimming took off 2 bases at V and 0 bases at J, with 8 bases between the two ends. Germline CDR1 reads SGHAT; CDR2 reads FQNNGV. The CDR3 is 14 residues long. The CDR3 DNA sequence: TGTGCCAGCAGCTTACAACTCAGCTCCTACGAGCAGTACTTC. This translates into CASSLQLSSYEQYF.

The chain combines TRBV30 with TRBJ2-1, with TRBD2 matching over 12 bases. V lost 2 bases and J lost 3; bases outside the gene matches: 5. The CDR3 runs to 16 residues. The germline V gene has CDR1 GTSNPN and CDR2 SVGIG (reference sequence). CDR3 amino acids: CAWSFRTSGVYNEQFF. In DNA form, the CDR3 reads TGTGCCTGGAGTTTCCGGACTAGCGGGGTCTACAATGAGCAGTTCTTC.

J is TRBJ2-2 and V is TRBV11-3, with 11 bases aligning to TRBD1. V shed 4 bases, J shed 6 bases, and the junction held 1 base outside the gene matches. The CDR3 is 14 amino acids. CDR1 and CDR2 from the germline V gene are SGHNT and YENEEA. CDR3 DNA sequence: TGTGCCAGCAGCTCGGGACAGGGGGCCGGGGAGCTGTTTTTT. The encoded protein is CASSSGQGAGELFF.

V usage is TRBV18 and J usage is TRBJ2-6, with D unclear. The CDR3 contains 14 residues. Deletions cut 6 bases from V and 0 bases from J, with 6 bases between. CDR1 and CDR2 (germline): KGHSH, LQKENI. The CDR3 region has the DNA TGTGCCAGCTCGGGTCCCTCTGGGGCCAACGTCCTGACTTTC. Its protein product is CASSGPSGANVLTF.

This chain joins TRBV5-1 and TRBJ2-2; D gene ambiguous. Germline CDR1 reads SGHRS; CDR2 reads YFSETQ. The CDR3 consists of 12 residues. V was trimmed by 7 bases and J by 4 bases, leaving 8 bases between them. The CDR3 DNA sequence: TGCGCCAGCGGATGGGGCACCGGGGAGCTGTTTTTT. Translating it yields CASGWGTGELFF.

The chain links TRBV7-9 to TRBJ2-5, with 7 nucleotides matching TRBD2. Looked up from germline, CDR1 is SEHNR and CDR2 is FQNEAQ (reference sequence). With V trimmed by 3 bases and J by 7 bases, 17 bases remained unmatched. The CDR3 consists of 17 residues. Here the CDR3 reads CASSLTPAAGLEGTQYF. The CDR3, as DNA: TGTGCCAGCAGCTTGACGCCCGCAGCCGGACTAGAGGGGACCCAGTACTTC.

This chain uses TRBV19 with TRBJ2-1, with 10 nucleotides matching TRBD2. Germline V gene data show CDR1 as LNHDA and CDR2 as SQIVND (reference sequence). The CDR3 spans 16 residues. The junction had 12 bases not matched to a gene; V was cut back by 6 bases and J by 7 bases. DNA of the CDR3: TGTGCCAGTAGGAACATTAGCGGGGGGAAAGGGAATGAGCAGTTCTTC. This sequence encodes CASRNISGGKGNEQFF. Variable domain in full (rest from reference TRBV19 and TRBJ2-1): DGGITQSPKYLFRKEGQNVTLSCEQNLNHDAMYWYRQDPGQGLRLIYYSQIVNDFQKGDIAEGYSVSREKKESFPLTVTSAQKNPTAFYLCASRNISGGKGNEQFFGPGTRLTVL.

This clone showed up just a few times. This chain links TRBV6-1 with TRBJ2-5, with a tentative D call TRBD2 (5 bases). The germline CDR1 and CDR2 sequences are MNHNS and SASEGT. The germline V and J ends were trimmed by 3 bases and 7 bases, with 12 bases remaining between them. There are 13 residues in the CDR3. The CDR3 DNA follows: TGTGCCAGCAGTGAGAGGGATTGGGGGACCCAGTACTTC. Its protein product is CASSERDWGTQYF.

CDR3 sequence (DNA): TGTGCCAGCAGCGATATGTTACGGGCGGCTGGAAACACCATATATTTT. Translated, it gives CASSDMLRAAGNTIYF. V gene TRBV9 combines with J gene TRBJ1-3, with D unresolved. The CDR3 runs 16 residues. The ends were cut back, 3 bases at V and 2 bases at J, with 15 bases in the middle. Per the germline V gene, CDR1 is SGDLS and CDR2 is YYNGEE.

The V gene is TRBV27, the J gene TRBJ1-3, with 7 bases matching TRBD1. Unmatched junction bases numbered 10, after V lost 8 bases and J lost 0 bases. This CDR3 is built from 16 residues. CDR1 MNHEY and CDR2 SMNVEV come from the germline V gene (reference sequence). The CDR3 bases are TGTGCCAGCTCAGGGGGGATCGGGCGCTCTGGAAACACCATATATTTT. Translation: CASSGGIGRSGNTIYF.

This chain joins TRBV27 and TRBJ2-1, with D tentatively TRBD1 (6 bases). The CDR3 runs 14 residues. V dropped 4 bases and J dropped 9 bases, with 16 bases sitting between them. CDR1 is MNHEY, CDR2 SMNVEV, per germline (reference sequence). This chain's CDR3 is CASSSGVDGGEQFF. In DNA form, the CDR3 reads TGTGCCAGCAGTTCAGGGGTGGATGGGGGTGAGCAGTTCTTC.

This chain connects TRBV29-1 to TRBJ2-7; 8 bases fit TRBD1. Trimming took 7 bases from V and 0 from J; bases not matched to a gene: 8. This CDR3 is 14 amino acids long. Germline assignment: CDR1 SQVTM and CDR2 ANQGSEA. In DNA form, the CDR3 reads TGCAGCGCCCTAGGGACAGGAAGCTCCTACGAGCAGTACTTC. Translating gives CSALGTGSSYEQYF.

The chain links TRBV5-4 to TRBJ1-6, with TRBD1 as a possible D gene (6 bases). Trimming took off 10 bases at V and 3 bases at J, with 11 bases between the two ends. Germline V gene data show CDR1 as SGHNT and CDR2 as YYREEE (reference sequence). This CDR3 has 13 amino acids. CDR3 in DNA: TGTGCCGAAAGACAGGACTATAATTCACCCCTCCACTTT. It is translated as CAERQDYNSPLHF.

The V call is TRBV29-1, the J call TRBJ2-1, with D perhaps TRBD1 (5 bases). V lost 4 bases to trimming and J lost 0 bases, with 13 bases between them. Germline-derived CDR1 and CDR2 are SQVTM and ANQGSEA. This CDR3 spans 15 amino acids. DNA of the CDR3: TGCAGCGTTGGTCTACAGGTTAGCTCCTACAATGAGCAGTTCTTC. This codes for CSVGLQVSSYNEQFF.

CDR3 coding DNA: TGTGCCAGCAGCCGCGGGGGTGGTAAGGAGACCCAGTACTTC. Amino acids: CASSRGGGKETQYF. The chain carries TRBV6-5 and TRBJ2-5; TRBD2 agrees at 7 bases. The ends lost 6 bases at V and 5 bases at J; junction bases unmatched: 9. The CDR3 runs 14 residues. From germline, CDR1 is MNHEY and CDR2 SVGAGI.

This chain connects TRBV7-9 to TRBJ1-1, with a tentative D call TRBD1 (5 bases). The V end lost 4 bases, the J end lost 1 base, and 16 bases lay between the germline ends. Germline V gene data show CDR1 as SEHNR and CDR2 as FQNEAQ (reference sequence). CDR3 length: 16 residues. The CDR3: CASSSIPGPRNTEAFF. The CDR3 DNA follows: TGTGCCAGCAGCTCTATTCCGGGACCGCGGAACACTGAAGCTTTCTTT.

The chain recombines TRBV28 with TRBJ1-1; 8 bases map to TRBD1. The trim removed 5 bases at V and 1 base at J, leaving 9 bases unmatched. Germline CDR1 is MDHEN and CDR2 is SYDVKM. There are 16 residues in the CDR3. CDR3 sequence: CASSAPPGQENTEAFF. Written as DNA, the CDR3 is TGTGCCAGCAGTGCCCCACCGGGACAGGAGAACACTGAAGCTTTCTTT.

The gene calls are TRBV4-2 and TRBJ1-2; 10 nucleotides align to TRBD1. CDR3 size: 17 residues. V trimming: 0 bases; J trimming: 0 bases; junction bases outside the gene matches: 4. In germline, CDR1 is LGHNA, CDR2 YNFKEQ. CDR3 sequence: CASSQDLDRGTNYGYTF. The CDR3 region has the DNA TGTGCCAGCAGCCAAGATCTGGACAGGGGGACTAACTATGGCTACACCTTC.

The chain couples TRBV28 to TRBJ1-4; D is unclear. The CDR3 runs 15 residues. V lost 5 bases to trimming and J lost 0 bases, with 10 bases between them. The germline gives CDR1 MDHEN, CDR2 SYDVKM. The CDR3 spells CASSAHSATNEKLFF. CDR3 nucleotides: TGTGCCAGCAGTGCCCACAGTGCAACTAATGAAAAACTGTTTTTT.

The DNA for the CDR3 is TGTGCCAGCAGTGAAGGGCTAATGACCAGCTACGAGCAGTACTTC. Translation gives CASSEGLMTSYEQYF. The genes are TRBV6-1 and TRBJ2-7; unclear D gene. The CDR3 is 15 amino acids. Between the trimmed V and J ends, which lost 1 base and 3 bases, there was a span of 13 bases. Looked up from germline, CDR1 is MNHNS and CDR2 is SASEGT.

The gene calls are TRBV6-5 and TRBJ1-5; 7 bases agree with TRBD1. The CDR3 is 15 amino acids. Germline CDR1 MNHEY, CDR2 SVGAGI. The V and J ends lost 5 bases and 2 bases, in that order; junction bases with no gene match: 6. Written as DNA, the CDR3 is TGTGCCAGCAGTACGACAGGGAGAGGCAATCAGCCCCAGCATTTT. Its translation is CASSTTGRGNQPQHF.

V usage is TRBV5-4 and J usage is TRBJ2-7; D is possibly TRBD1 (5 bases). V was shortened by 3 bases and J by 5 bases, with 18 bases between the two germline ends. The germline V gene encodes CDR1 SGHNT and CDR2 YYREEE (reference sequence). CDR3 length: 15 residues. The CDR3 here is CASSSEPSWGHEQYF. In DNA, the CDR3 is TGTGCCAGCAGCTCCGAGCCCAGCTGGGGCCACGAGCAGTACTTC.

This clone was seen a handful of times. Compared with germline, one end of the junction differs, possibly owing to a read error. The chain recombines TRBV7-2 with TRBJ1-2; 8 bases match TRBD1. The CDR3 is 14 residues long. CDR1 and CDR2 from the germline V gene are SGHTA and FQGNSA. DNA for the CDR3: TGTGCCAGCAGCCCGGGACAGGTTAACCATGGCTACACCTTC. As protein: CASSPGQVNHGYTF.

The chain joins TRBV28 to TRBJ2-7; possible D gene TRBD2, 5 bases. The CDR3 loop spans 12 amino acids. Trimming pared 7 bases from V and 5 bases from J, leaving 12 bases between. Per germline, CDR1 MDHEN and CDR2 SYDVKM. The CDR3 DNA is TGTGCCAGCAACACGGGGTGGAACGAGCAGTACTTC. It encodes CASNTGWNEQYF.

The chain uses TRBV14 and TRBJ1-1, with a weak D call TRBD1 (6 bases). CDR3 length equals 13 residues. V was cut by 0 bases and J by 5 bases, with 7 bases left in between. Germline CDR1 reads SGHDN; CDR2 reads FVKESK. The CDR3 DNA follows: TGTGCCAGCAGCCAAGAAGACAGGACTGAAGCTTTCTTT. Its protein product is CASSQEDRTEAFF.

The V call is TRBV6-5, the J call TRBJ1-2, with TRBD1 matching 8 bases. Germline CDR1 and CDR2: MNHEY and SVGAGI. This CDR3 spans 12 amino acids. The junction had 2 bases not matched to a gene; V was cut back by 7 bases and J by 4 bases. The DNA for the CDR3 is TGTGCCAGCATAGACAGGGGCTATGGCTACACCTTC. This codes for CASIDRGYGYTF.

The chain links TRBV2 to TRBJ1-1; 8 nucleotides match TRBD1. Germline loops: CDR1 SNHLY, CDR2 FYNNEI. CDR3 length: 13 residues. V lost 8 bases and J lost 5; bases outside the gene matches: 7. This chain's CDR3 is CASDGQGETEAFF. CDR3 nucleotide sequence: TGTGCCAGCGACGGACAGGGTGAAACTGAAGCTTTCTTT.